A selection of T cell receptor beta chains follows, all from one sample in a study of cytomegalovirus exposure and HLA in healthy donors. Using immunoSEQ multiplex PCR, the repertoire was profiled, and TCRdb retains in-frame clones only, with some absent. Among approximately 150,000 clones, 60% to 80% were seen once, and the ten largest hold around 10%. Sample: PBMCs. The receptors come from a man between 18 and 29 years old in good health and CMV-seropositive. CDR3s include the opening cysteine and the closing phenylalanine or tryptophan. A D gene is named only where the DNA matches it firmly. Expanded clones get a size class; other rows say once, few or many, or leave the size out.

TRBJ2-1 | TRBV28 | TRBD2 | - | TGTGCCAGCAGCTTAGCGGGGGGGGGCAATGAGCAGTTCTTC | CASSLAGGGNEQFF
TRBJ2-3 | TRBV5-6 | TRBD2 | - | TGTGCCAGCAGCTTGCCTAGCGGGAGGACCACAGATACGCAGTATTTT | CASSLPSGRTTDTQYF
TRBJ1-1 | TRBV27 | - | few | TGTGCCAGCAGTCTCCGGGAGGGACGGTCTGAAGCTTTCTTT | CASSLREGRSEAFF
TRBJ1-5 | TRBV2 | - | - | TGTGCCAACCGGATGGGCATCAATCAGCCCCAGCATTTT | CANRMGINQPQHF
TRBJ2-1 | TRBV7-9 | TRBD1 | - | TGTGCCAGCAGCCTCGGACAGGGAGACTACAATGAGCAGTTCTTC | CASSLGQGDYNEQFF
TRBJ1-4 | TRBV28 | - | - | TGTGCCAGCAGTTTAGGCCAGGTACCTCAAAAACTGTTTTTT | CASSLGQVPQKLFF
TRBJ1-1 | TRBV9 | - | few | TGTGCCAGCAGCGTAGGGGCGGGGACCACTGAAGCTTTCTTT | CASSVGAGTTEAFF
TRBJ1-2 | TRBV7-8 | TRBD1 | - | TGTGCCAGCAGCTTAGCTTCGACAGGGAATGATGGCTACACCTTC | CASSLASTGNDGYTF
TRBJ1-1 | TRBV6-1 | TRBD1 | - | TGTGCCAGCAGTGTAGGACAGGGAACGGACACTGAAGCTTTCTTT | CASSVGQGTDTEAFF
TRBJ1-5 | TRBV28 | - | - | TGTGCCAGCAGTTTCGCGTGGACATCTAGCAATCAGCCCCAGCATTTT | CASSFAWTSSNQPQHF
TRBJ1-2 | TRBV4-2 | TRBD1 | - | TGTGCCAGCAGCCATTTTACAGGGGCTAACTATGGCTACACCTTC | CASSHFTGANYGYTF
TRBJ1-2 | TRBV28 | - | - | TGTGCCAGCCGACAGATCTATGGCTACACCTTC | CASRQIYGYTF
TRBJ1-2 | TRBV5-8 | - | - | TGTGCCAGCAGCTCTACAGGAGTACAAAACTATGGCTACACCTTC | CASSSTGVQNYGYTF
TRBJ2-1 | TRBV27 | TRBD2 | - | TGTGCCAGCAGTTTACTAGCGGAAGTGGATGAGCAGTTCTTC | CASSLLAEVDEQFF
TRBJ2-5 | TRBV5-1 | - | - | TGCGCCAGCAGCTTGGTATCCGGGAGAGAGACCCAGTACTTC | CASSLVSGRETQYF
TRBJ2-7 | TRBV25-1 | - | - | TGTGCCAGCAGCGATTACAGGGATCTCGACGAGCAGTACTTC | CASSDYRDLDEQYF
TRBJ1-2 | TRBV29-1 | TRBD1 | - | TGCAGCGTTGATTTGAGCACCCGAACGGGGCAGGGGGCGAGTGGCTACACCTTC | CSVDLSTRTGQGASGYTF
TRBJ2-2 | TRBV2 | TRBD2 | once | TGTGCCAGCAGTCGAACTAGCGGCCTAATGACCGGGGAGCTGTTTTTT | CASSRTSGLMTGELFF
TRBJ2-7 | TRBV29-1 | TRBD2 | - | TGCAGCGTTGGAGCTAGCGGGGCTTACGAGCAGTACTTC | CSVGASGAYEQYF
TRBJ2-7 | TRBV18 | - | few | TGTGCCAGCTCACCACCGGTCAGGGTCGGGGGCGAGCAGTACTTC | CASSPPVRVGGEQYF
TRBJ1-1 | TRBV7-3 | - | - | TGTGCCAGCAGCTTAGGAGTGGACACTGAAGCTTTCTTT | CASSLGVDTEAFF
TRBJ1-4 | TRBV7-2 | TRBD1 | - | TGTGCCAGCAGCAAGACAGGGGGCTGGGTTATAAATGAAAAACTGTTTTTT | CASSKTGGWVINEKLFF
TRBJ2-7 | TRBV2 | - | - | TGTGCCAGCACGGGAGTGGACTACGAGCAGTACTTC | CASTGVDYEQYF
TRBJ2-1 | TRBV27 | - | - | TGTGCCAGCAGCTTCGCGTACAATGAGCAGTTCTTC | CASSFAYNEQFF
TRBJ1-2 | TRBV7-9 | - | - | TGTGCCAGCAGTCCCGAGGGGGATGGCTACACCTTC | CASSPEGDGYTF
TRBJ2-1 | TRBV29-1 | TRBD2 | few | TGCAGCGCTATTAGCGGGGCGGGTCTTTACAATGAGCAGTTCTTC | CSAISGAGLYNEQFF
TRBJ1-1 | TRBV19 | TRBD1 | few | TGTGCCAGTAGTATATCCTTGACAGGGACCTGGAACACTGAAGCTTTCTTT | CASSISLTGTWNTEAFF
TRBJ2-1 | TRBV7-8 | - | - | TGTGCCAGCAGCTTAGGGTTGACTATGTACTCTCGTGAGCAGTTCTTC | CASSLGLTMYSREQFF
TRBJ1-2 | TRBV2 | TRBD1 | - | TGTGCCAGCAGCTTACAGGGGAGCCAAAACTATGGCTACACCTTC | CASSLQGSQNYGYTF
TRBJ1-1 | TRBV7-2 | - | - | TGTGCCAGCAGCTTAGGGTCCTGGCAGAACACTGAAGCTTTCTTT | CASSLGSWQNTEAFF
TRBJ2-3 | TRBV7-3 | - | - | TGTGCCAGCAGCCCCTCGGACTATGAAGATACGCAGTATTTT | CASSPSDYEDTQYF